This entry describes one T cell receptor (beta chain). What this receptor recognizes is not known. Base qualities are not provided; no much larger clone lies one nucleotide away. Each clonotype received, on average, 10x coverage in deep resolution sequencing performed on a MiSeq, where the target depth lay between 1 in 1 million and 1 in 200,000 T cells. TCR beta libraries were generated with the immunoSEQ hsTCRB Kit. The authors processed their data as follows. Data were analyzed with ImmunoSEQ Data Assistant and ImmunoSEQ Analyzer, with V, D and J genes assigned per IMGT definitions. Clonality, which ranges from 0 to 1, was calculated by subtracting the normalized Shannon entropy of productive rearrangement frequencies from one. Only overrepresented clonotypes making up at least 0.05% of the repertoire of each patient were included in the public clonotype analysis. Repertoires from 10 to 15 age-matched healthy donors in immuneACCESS were used as clonality controls. TCRdb stores this immuneACCESS table with in-frame sequences only. Part of the clones is absent; in the studies checked, under half of the shortfall reflects unresolved V genes, and no reason is known for the rest. For V, J and clone size, that table is used; D and trimming come from the DNA. In all, the sample holds thousands of clones, and 60% to 80% of those were seen once. About 40% of the sample rests with the top ten.

The data belong to a study of cytotoxic CD8 clonotypes in ibrutinib-treated CLL (dated by TCRdb to the early 2020s). With regard to the full study: In this cohort, around 14 patients were treatment-naive and under 13 were relapsed/refractory, while some 18 had unmutated IGHV. Responses were partial in some 24 patients and complete in 2; after median around 65 months follow-up, about 15 stayed in remission and roughly twelve progressed. Samples at response were collected after a median of about 13 months of treatment, with a range of roughly 6 to 40 months. On average, each sample yielded around 250,000 productive templates and tens of thousands of productive rearrangements. Longitudinal samples were available for about 30% of the roughly 90 trial participants. Cryopreserved peripheral blood mononuclear cells were collected before treatment, at response, and at either disease progression or sustained remission.

For TCR beta library preparation, about 2.1 micrograms of genomic DNA were extracted from the cryopreserved PBMCs. Longitudinal blood samples from CLL patients on ibrutinib monotherapy were analyzed using high-throughput TCR beta sequencing. The patients took part in an open-label, single-center phase 2 trial of ibrutinib monotherapy. Results and caveats for the whole study, not just this receptor: Baseline clonality exceeded that of age-matched healthy donors and correlated strongly with circulating CD8+ T-cell counts. Sustained-remission and progressing patients did not have matched sampling times, and lymph node repertoires were not examined. An increase in clonality was observed at ibrutinib response, with clonality remaining stable during sustained remission and falling back toward baseline at progression. Public clonotypes were found to be uncommon and were observed to contract or remain stable during treatment; the increase in clonality was shown to reflect expansion of private clonotypes at ibrutinib response.

CDR1 and CDR2 are drawn from the germline V gene: MNHNS, SASEGT. The V end loses 1 base and the J end loses 5 bases, and a stretch of 8 bases separates them. The CDR3 numbers 13 residues from cysteine through phenylalanine. Only the CDR3 DNA stays, 39 bases, in frame from base 1. This material consisted of PBMCs, taken before ibrutinib treatment. This chain is built from TRBV6-1 and TRBJ1-2; too little of a D gene remains to name it. The receptor comes from a human donor with chronic lymphocytic leukemia. DNA sequence: TGTGCCAGCAGTGAAGGGTTGTGGTATGGCTACACCTTC. This is translated as CASSEGLWYGYTF.